This T cell receptor beta chain was documented in a study of blood T cell repertoires in COVID-19. Per germline, CDR1 SGHAT and CDR2 FQNNGV. This CDR3 has 15 residues. The V gene end was trimmed by 5 bases and the J gene end by 3 bases; junction bases not matched to a gene: 10. TCRdb's table, derived via immunoSEQ multiplex PCR, lists solely in-frame clones and lacks some. The profile covers 260,000 or so clones, with roughly four fifths appearing a single time and about 3.8% taken by the ten largest. This chain uses TRBV11-2 with TRBJ2-7, with 7 bases lining up with TRBD1. The receptor's source is a woman in her thirties or forties who had been exposed to COVID-19. Sequencing input: PBMCs or T cells enriched from blood (not recorded which). CDR3 protein: CASSQDRDRDYEQYF. DNA of the CDR3: TGTGCCAGCAGCCAAGACCGGGACAGAGACTACGAGCAGTACTTC. Full variable domain (remainder filled in from reference TRBV11-2 and TRBJ2-7): EAGVAQSPRYKIIEKRQSVAFWCNPISGHATLYWYQQILGQGPKLLIQFQNNGVVDDSQLPKDRFSAERLKGVDSTLKIQPAKLEDSAVYLCASSQDRDRDYEQYFGPGTRLTVT.